The following is a T cell receptor beta chain sequence with its context. No antigen is known for it. This sample was included in a study of cytomegalovirus exposure and HLA in healthy donors. Study findings and constraints: Among donors in an Asian-associated ancestry cluster, a later analysis reportedly found fewer N-insertions than the roughly 700-donor mean. Clonal expansion was found to be greater in HLA-associated TCR beta chains than in equally common others in a later analysis. Analyses of presence/absence relied on an assumption of roughly uniform sequencing depth across donors. Because they were indistinguishable, some V segments, including TRBV6-2 and TRBV6-3, were excluded.

The germline V gene has CDR1 SGHTA and CDR2 FQGNSA. V dropped 4 bases and J dropped 3; count of bases not matched to a gene: 10. This CDR3 comprises 17 residues. The primer mix had 60 Vbeta and 13 Jbeta primers. Repertoires were generated with immunoSEQ multiplex PCR, while TCRdb's copy carries only in-frame clones and drops some. The sample lists more than 200,000 clones, 75% to 80% occurring once. V is TRBV7-2 and J is TRBJ1-4; 8 bases agree with TRBD1. Material for sequencing was PBMCs. The receptor comes from a male donor in good health and CMV-seronegative. The CDR3 DNA is TGTGCCAGCAGCTCCCATCGTCAGGGGGCGGCTAATGAAAAACTGTTTTTT. Protein sequence: CASSSHRQGAANEKLFF. Full variable domain (missing parts from reference TRBV7-2 and TRBJ1-4): GAGVSQSPSNKVTEKGKDVELRCDPISGHTALYWYRQSLGQGLEFLIYFQGNSAPDKSGLPSDRFSAERTGGSVSTLTIQRTQQEDSAVYLCASSSHRQGAANEKLFFGSGTQLSVL.